A selection of T cell receptor beta chains follows, all from one sample in a study of T cell responses to AZD1222 COVID-19 vaccine. Assay used: immunoSEQ multiplex PCR; TCRdb lists only in-frame clones, some missing. The sample includes 120,000 or so clones, around 89% of them seen just once. Source: peripheral blood, taken on day 0 of MenACWY control vaccination. The receptors originated from an adult in good health. Each CDR3 is given with its conserved first and last residue. The order of the fields is V gene, clone size, D gene, J gene, CDR3 protein, CDR3 DNA. The D gene is left open where the match is weak. Size is stated for part of the rows, as once, few or many counts, or as a class when the clone is expanded.

>TRBV5-5|NA|NA|TRBJ2-3
CASSLAEHTDTQYF
TGTGCCAGCAGCTTGGCCGAGCACACAGATACGCAGTATTTT
>TRBV10-3|NA|NA|TRBJ2-5
CAISQKETQYF
TGTGCCATCAGTCAGAAAGAGACCCAGTACTTC
>TRBV25-1|NA|TRBD1|TRBJ1-1
CASAPLAGGETEAFF
TGTGCCAGTGCCCCGTTGGCAGGGGGAGAGACTGAAGCTTTCTTT
>TRBV9|NA|NA|TRBJ1-1
CASSSGSTEAFF
TGTGCCAGCAGCTCAGGGTCGACTGAAGCTTTCTTT
>TRBV2|few|NA|TRBJ2-7
CASSEQAVSYEQYF
TGTGCCAGCAGTGAGCAGGCAGTATCCTACGAGCAGTACTTC
>TRBV12-3/TRBV12-4|NA|NA|TRBJ2-7
CASSLTGSYEQYF
TGTGCCAGCAGTTTGACCGGGTCCTACGAGCAGTACTTC
>TRBV11-3|NA|NA|TRBJ2-4
CASSLGSWGDTSEVKNIQYF
TGTGCCAGCAGCTTAGGAAGTTGGGGCGACACCAGCGAGGTCAAAAACATTCAGTACTTC
>TRBV27|NA|TRBD1|TRBJ1-1
CASTLDREGTEAFF
TGTGCCAGCACCCTGGACAGGGAAGGAACTGAAGCTTTCTTT
>TRBV6-5|NA|NA|TRBJ1-1
CASSYSKAGATEAFF
TGTGCCAGCAGTTACTCGAAGGCGGGGGCGACTGAAGCTTTCTTT
>TRBV27|NA|NA|TRBJ1-5
CASSFGLGGNQPQHF
TGTGCCAGCAGTTTTGGGCTGGGGGGCAATCAGCCCCAGCATTTT
>TRBV6-6|NA|NA|TRBJ1-4
CASSYSYSWEKLFF
TGTGCCAGCAGTTACTCCTACAGTTGGGAAAAACTGTTTTTT
>TRBV14|once|TRBD1|TRBJ2-2
CASSRQGNTGELFF
TGTGCCAGCAGCCGACAGGGAAACACCGGGGAGCTGTTTTTT
>TRBV25-1|NA|TRBD2|TRBJ2-1
CASSEFLKGTSGRDEQFF
TGTGCCAGCAGTGAATTTCTGAAAGGGACTAGCGGGAGAGATGAGCAGTTCTTC
>TRBV5-1|NA|TRBD1|TRBJ1-2
CASSAGSGTGSSGYTF
TGCGCCAGCAGCGCGGGATCCGGGACAGGGTCTTCTGGCTACACCTTC
>TRBV5-1|NA|NA|TRBJ1-1
CASRIGQTNTEAFF
TGCGCCAGCAGGATCGGACAGACTAACACTGAAGCTTTCTTT
>TRBV13|NA|TRBD1|TRBJ1-4
CASSTRGRDEKLFF
TGTGCCAGCAGCACCAGGGGGCGGGATGAAAAACTGTTTTTT
>TRBV5-4|NA|NA|TRBJ2-3
CASSLIYTDTQYF
TGTGCCAGCAGCTTGATTTATACAGATACGCAGTATTTT
>TRBV18|NA|TRBD2|TRBJ2-1
CASSPPGRSYNEQFF
TGTGCCAGCTCACCACCCGGGAGGTCCTACAATGAGCAGTTCTTC
>TRBV7-3|NA|NA|TRBJ1-1
CASSLTGRTEAFF
TGTGCCAGCAGCTTAACCGGGAGAACTGAAGCTTTCTTT
>TRBV4-1|NA|TRBD2|TRBJ2-1
CASKPAGDNEQFF
TGCGCCAGCAAACCAGCGGGAGACAATGAGCAGTTCTTC
>TRBV11-2|NA|NA|TRBJ1-3
CASSSSPIPSGNTIYF
TGTGCCAGCAGCTCGTCACCGATTCCTTCTGGAAACACCATATATTTT
>TRBV5-6|NA|NA|TRBJ2-2
CASSWPIGENTGELFF
TGTGCCAGCAGCTGGCCGATTGGGGAGAACACCGGGGAGCTGTTTTTT
>TRBV11-3|NA|NA|TRBJ2-1
CASSLITGYNEQFF
TGTGCCAGCAGCTTAATTACAGGATACAATGAGCAGTTCTTC
>TRBV7-8|NA|NA|TRBJ2-7
CASSFRTDTPYEQYF
TGTGCCAGCAGCTTCCGGACCGATACCCCCTACGAGCAGTACTTC
>TRBV11-2|once|TRBD2|TRBJ2-1
CASSFSGSSYNEQFF
TGTGCCAGCAGCTTTAGCGGGAGCTCCTACAATGAGCAGTTCTTC
>TRBV4-2|once|NA|TRBJ1-4
CASSQGLGAGKLFF
TGTGCCAGCAGCCAAGGATTGGGGGCCGGGAAACTGTTTTTT
>TRBV11-3|NA|NA|TRBJ2-7
CASSLEGPYEQYF
TGTGCCAGCAGCTTAGAGGGCCCCTACGAGCAGTACTTC
>TRBV5-1|NA|TRBD1|TRBJ2-1
CASSEGQGLNEQFF
TGCGCCAGCAGCGAGGGACAGGGATTGAATGAGCAGTTCTTC
>TRBV13|NA|NA|TRBJ1-1
CASSLVENTEAFF
TGTGCCAGCAGCTTAGTTGAGAACACTGAAGCTTTCTTT
>TRBV11-2|NA|NA|TRBJ1-1
CASSLGGVSEAFF
TGTGCCAGCAGCTTAGGTGGGGTCTCTGAAGCTTTCTTT
>TRBV12-3/TRBV12-4|NA|NA|TRBJ1-2
CASRPRQDHGYTF
TGTGCCAGCAGGCCCAGGCAGGATCATGGCTACACCTTC
>TRBV10-3|NA|NA|TRBJ1-1
CAITSGTVNTEAFF
TGTGCCATCACATCCGGGACGGTCAACACTGAAGCTTTCTTT
>TRBV5-6|NA|NA|TRBJ2-7
CASSFWARSYEQYF
TGTGCCAGCAGCTTTTGGGCACGCTCCTACGAGCAGTACTTC
>TRBV7-9|NA|TRBD1|TRBJ1-3
CASSWGTAGNTIYF
TGTGCCAGCAGCTGGGGGACAGCTGGAAACACCATATATTTT
>TRBV24-1|NA|NA|TRBJ2-1
CATEGPAPRDEQFF
TGTGCCACCGAAGGACCGGCGCCCCGCGATGAGCAGTTCTTC
>TRBV3-1/TRBV3-2|NA|NA|TRBJ1-2
CASTPDLGGYTF
TGTGCCAGCACCCCAGACCTCGGTGGCTACACCTTC
>TRBV27|NA|NA|TRBJ2-7
CASSLSWVRSGSAYEQYF
TGTGCCAGCAGTTTATCGTGGGTCCGAAGCGGGTCAGCCTACGAGCAGTACTTC
>TRBV5-1|once|TRBD1|TRBJ1-2
CASSLAPTGGGYTF
TGCGCCAGCAGCTTGGCGCCGACAGGGGGCGGCTACACCTTC
>TRBV3-1/TRBV3-2|NA|NA|TRBJ2-1
CASSSWTDNEQFF
TGTGCCAGCAGCTCTTGGACAGACAATGAGCAGTTCTTC
>TRBV7-9|NA|TRBD2|TRBJ2-2
CASSLGAPLAGENTGELFF
TGTGCCAGCAGCTTAGGGGCCCCTTTGGCGGGAGAGAACACCGGGGAGCTGTTTTTT
>TRBV5-4|NA|TRBD2|TRBJ2-7
CASSLGVGGTYEQYF
TGTGCCAGCAGCTTGGGGGTCGGGGGGACCTACGAGCAGTACTTC
>TRBV6-1|NA|TRBD1|TRBJ1-2
CASSERPQGDYGYTF
TGTGCCAGCAGTGAACGACCACAGGGGGACTATGGCTACACCTTC
>TRBV12-3/TRBV12-4|NA|NA|TRBJ1-5
CASSRDQKASQHF
TGTGCCAGCAGTCGCGACCAGAAGGCATCCCAGCATTTT
>TRBV18|NA|NA|TRBJ1-1
CASSPPSTTRTEAFF
TGTGCCAGCTCACCACCGAGCACTACAAGGACTGAAGCTTTCTTT
>TRBV11-2|NA|TRBD2|TRBJ2-2
CASSLASWGGLGTGELFF
TGTGCCAGCAGCCTCGCCTCGTGGGGGGGATTGGGCACCGGGGAGCTGTTTTTT
>TRBV27|NA|TRBD1|TRBJ1-1
CASSPGTGGTEAFF
TGTGCCAGCAGTCCAGGGACAGGGGGCACTGAAGCTTTCTTT
>TRBV10-3|NA|NA|TRBJ2-2
CAYRTPFSGELFF
TGTGCCTACCGGACTCCCTTTTCCGGGGAGCTGTTTTTT
>TRBV4-3|NA|NA|TRBJ1-6
CASSQESINSPLHF
TGCGCCAGCAGCCAAGAGAGTATTAATTCACCCCTCCACTTT
>TRBV4-1|NA|NA|TRBJ1-1
CASGKDSSNTEAFF
TGCGCCAGCGGAAAGGACAGTTCGAACACTGAAGCTTTCTTT
>TRBV11-2|NA|TRBD2|TRBJ2-2
CASSLGLAGEVGNTGELFF
TGTGCCAGCAGCTTGGGACTAGCGGGAGAAGTAGGGAACACCGGGGAGCTGTTTTTT
>TRBV9|NA|NA|TRBJ2-3
CASSPLQGTPTDTQYF
TGTGCCAGCAGCCCCTTGCAGGGAACCCCCACAGATACGCAGTATTTT
>TRBV11-2|few|NA|TRBJ1-2
CASSAYEYGYTF
TGTGCCAGCAGCGCTTATGAGTATGGCTACACCTTC
>TRBV9|NA|NA|TRBJ2-1
CASSVVGSYNEQFF
TGTGCCAGCAGCGTAGTGGGAAGCTACAATGAGCAGTTCTTC
>TRBV30|NA|NA|TRBJ1-4
CAWSIGATNEKLFF
TGTGCCTGGAGTATTGGAGCCACTAATGAAAAACTGTTTTTT
>TRBV7-8|NA|TRBD2|TRBJ2-3
CASSLAGGAITDTQYF
TGTGCCAGCAGCTTAGCCGGGGGGGCTATTACAGATACGCAGTATTTT